The following is a T cell receptor beta chain sequence with its context. Its antigen is as yet unknown. This CDR3 comprises 14 residues. Per the germline V gene, CDR1 is LNHDA and CDR2 is SQIVND (reference sequence). V was trimmed by 8 bases and J by 3 bases, leaving 13 bases between them. These data are taken from a study of radiotherapy plus CTLA-4 blockade in lung cancer. About the research overall: In roughly 19% of patients, objective responses were seen; 30% to 35% had disease control. Study-wide results and caveats: TCR clones from tumors expanded in blood after radiotherapy plus ipilimumab.

Chemo-refractory metastatic non-small-cell lung cancer patients underwent focal radiation alongside CTLA-4 blockade with ipilimumab. Here immunoSEQ multiplex PCR was the method, and the copy in TCRdb shows in-frame clones only, minus some. Counted here are nearly 95,000 clones, roughly 85% occurring once; the ten biggest clones make up roughly 24%. The rearrangement joins TRBV19 to TRBJ2-2; D assignment may be TRBD1 or TRBD2 (5 bases each). The source was peripheral blood, collected from a patient treated with radiotherapy plus ipilimumab. This receptor was obtained from a human donor with non-small cell lung cancer that progressed on radiotherapy plus ipilimumab. The chain's CDR3 is CASSGLLDTGELFF. The CDR3 coding sequence is TGTGCCAGTTCGGGGCTACTCGACACCGGGGAGCTGTTTTTT.